This paragraph reports one TCR beta chain. Sequenced by immunoSEQ multiplex PCR; TCRdb stores in-frame clones only, minus some. The sample yields roughly 70,000 clones, around 92% seen once. The V gene's germline CDR1 is LGHNA and CDR2 YNFKEQ. This CDR3 spans 16 amino acids. V was shortened by 0 bases and J by 2 bases, with 11 bases between the two germline ends. This record comes from a study of T cell changes during pregnancy in multiple sclerosis. The gene calls are TRBV4-2 and TRBJ1-3, with D uncertain. The sequence was obtained from a female donor in good health, enrolled as a control in a pregnancy study. The input for sequencing was peripheral blood, taken in the third trimester of pregnancy. In DNA, the CDR3 is TGTGCCAGCAGCCAAGATTGGTCAGTCCCTGGAAACACCATATATTTT. This gives the protein CASSQDWSVPGNTIYF.